Below are 11 T cell receptor beta chains sequenced from a single sample in a study of CXCR3-negative and CXCR3-positive naive CD8 T cells. Carrying UMI labels, the TRB cDNA libraries were prepared through 5' RACE. Using the 5' RACE reads, TCRdb records one entry per CDR3 protein without DNA. There are around 34,000 distinct CDR3 sequences in the sample, with approximately 14% held by the top ten. The material sequenced was memory CD8+ T cells from blood. The receptors shown here come from a human donor in good health. Some clones in this sample may be carry-over from other donors' samples.

The chain couples TRBV4-3 to TRBJ2-7; TCRdb lists TRBD2, though no DNA is available to test this call. Germline V gene sequence: CDR1 LGHNA, CDR2 YSLEER. The CDR3 extends over 16 amino acids. The CDR3 reads CASSQDRVSGDIEQYF.

The chain links TRBV7-2 to TRBJ2-1. Germline loops: CDR1 SGHTA, CDR2 FQGNSA. CDR3 length: 13 amino acids. The CDR3 loop is CASSLGSLAEQFF.

The chain couples TRBV6-5 to TRBJ2-7; TCRdb's D call, TRBD1, is unchecked because there is no DNA. The germline V gene encodes CDR1 MNHEY and CDR2 SVGAGI. This CDR3 comprises 14 residues. The CDR3 loop is CASSSLDKLYEQYF.

The chain uses TRBV12-3 or TRBV12-4 and TRBJ2-7; checking the TCRdb D call of TRBD2 is not possible without DNA. CDR3 length: 13 amino acids. The chain's CDR3 is CASKPAGVHEQYF.

This rearrangement joins TRBV29-1 to TRBJ2-3; TCRdb outputs TRBD2, but without DNA this stays unchecked. The length of the CDR3 is 14 residues. Germline V gives CDR1 SQVTM, CDR2 ANQGSEA. CDR3 in amino acids: CSVGLARTTDTQYF.

The chain carries TRBV27 and TRBJ2-1; absent DNA, TCRdb's TRBD1 call cannot be checked. The CDR3 contains 15 residues. Germline CDR1 is MNHEY and CDR2 is SMNVEV (reference sequence). The CDR3 loop reads CASSLSAPPHNEQFF.

This chain uses TRBV6-2 or TRBV6-3 with TRBJ2-2; TCRdb's D call of TRBD2 is untestable without DNA. CDR3 length equals 15 residues. The germline V gene has CDR1 MNHEY and CDR2 SVGEGT. The CDR3: CASSRAGPTTGELFF.

J is TRBJ2-7 and V is TRBV7-9. Germline CDR1 is SEHNR and CDR2 is FQNEAQ (reference sequence). CDR3 size: 14 residues. The CDR3 spells CASSLVADPREQYF. Drawing the rest from reference TRBV7-9 and TRBJ2-7, the complete variable domain is DTGVSQNPRHKITKRGQNVTFRCDPISEHNRLYWYRQTLGQGPEFLTYFQNEAQLEKSRLLSDRFSAERPKGSFSTLEIQRTEQGDSAMYLCASSLVADPREQYFGPGTRLTVT.

The gene calls are TRBV27 and TRBJ2-1; TCRdb lists TRBD1, though no DNA is available to test this call. This CDR3 spans 14 amino acids. Per the germline V gene, CDR1 is MNHEY and CDR2 is SMNVEV (reference sequence). Here the CDR3 reads CASTDRGAYNEQFF.

The gene calls are TRBV20-1 and TRBJ1-4; TCRdb selects TRBD1, and the lack of DNA leaves this call unchecked. The germline gives CDR1 DFQATT, CDR2 SNEGSKA (reference sequence). CDR3 size: 15 residues. Here the CDR3 reads CSAWPLAATNEKLFF.

The V and J genes are TRBV28 and TRBJ1-4; TCRdb's D call, TRBD1, is unchecked because there is no DNA. The CDR3 covers 15 residues. The germline CDR1 and CDR2 sequences are MDHEN and SYDVKM. The CDR3 loop is CASSLTPSNNEKLFF.